The 3 T cell receptor beta chains below were found in one sample sequenced in a study of T cell changes during pregnancy in multiple sclerosis. Clones were sequenced by immunoSEQ multiplex PCR, and TCRdb holds only the in-frame ones, with some missing. There are 75,000 to 100,000 clones in the sample; roughly 89% occur only once, and more than 1.5% lies in the top ten. Sequences were derived from peripheral blood, sampled after pregnancy. These receptors were collected from a female donor in good health, enrolled as a control in a pregnancy study.

V gene TRBV5-4 combines with J gene TRBJ2-1; no definite D call. V dropped 4 bases and J dropped 7 bases, with 6 bases sitting between them. The CDR3 is made up of 11 amino acids. Germline CDR1 reads SGHNT; CDR2 reads YYREEE (reference sequence). CDR3 loop: CASSALNEQFF. The CDR3 DNA sequence: TGTGCCAGCAGCGCACTAAATGAGCAGTTCTTC.

This clone appeared a single time. V is TRBV4-3 and J is TRBJ1-1; possibly TRBD1 for D (5 bases). The germline CDR1 and CDR2 sequences are LGHNA and YSLEER. This CDR3 is built from 16 residues. V was trimmed by 3 bases and J by 11 bases, leaving 25 bases between them. CDR3 amino acids: CASSHWTGTPRSEAFF. DNA of the CDR3: TGCGCCAGCAGCCATTGGACCGGGACTCCCCGGTCGGAGGCTTTCTTT.

The J gene is TRBJ2-7, the V gene TRBV28, with D possibly being TRBD1 (6 bases). V dropped 6 bases and J dropped 2 bases, with 14 bases sitting between them. Germline V CDR1 and CDR2: MDHEN, SYDVKM. The CDR3 sequence is 14 residues long. CDR3 DNA sequence: TGTGCCAGCAGAGAGACAGGAGGCACCTACGAGCAGTACTTC. Translating gives CASRETGGTYEQYF. Drawing the rest from reference TRBV28 and TRBJ2-7, the complete variable domain is DVKVTQSSRYLVKRTGEKVFLECVQDMDHENMFWYRQDPGLGLRLIYFSYDVKMKEKGDIPEGYSVSREKKERFSLILESASTNQTSMYLCASRETGGTYEQYFGPGTRLTVT.